The 30 T cell receptor beta chains listed next were all sequenced from one sample in a study of cytomegalovirus exposure and HLA in healthy donors. The data were produced by immunoSEQ multiplex PCR, yet TCRdb's version contains in-frame clones alone and is incomplete. Of about 120,000 clones detected, about nine tenths appear once; the ten largest clones hold less than 4.5%. Input material: PBMCs. The source is a man aged 18 to 35 in good health and CMV-seropositive.

V is TRBV7-2 and J is TRBJ2-3; TRBD2 aligns across 7 bases. This CDR3 is built from 17 residues. Germline V CDR1 and CDR2: SGHTA, FQGNSA. Trimming removed 1 base from V and 1 base from J; junction bases left unmatched: 8. In DNA form, the CDR3 reads TGTGCCAGCAGCTTAGGTCGGGGGAGGGTGGGCACAGATACGCAGTATTTT. Its translation: CASSLGRGRVGTDTQYF.

This clone was detected ten times or more. This CDR3 reads CASSSQGDYEQYF. The CDR3 nucleotides read TGTGCCAGCAGTTCCCAAGGGGACTACGAGCAGTACTTC. V gene TRBV28 combines with J gene TRBJ2-7, with a weak D call TRBD1 (5 bases). This CDR3 has 13 amino acids. The V gene lost 4 bases and the J gene lost 3 bases, with 10 bases spanning the gap. CDR1 and CDR2 (germline): MDHEN, SYDVKM.

The genes are TRBV4-3 and TRBJ1-2; D remains unclear. Germline CDR1 and CDR2: LGHNA and YSLEER. This CDR3 comprises 18 residues. The V gene lost 4 bases and the J gene lost 0 bases, with 21 bases spanning the gap. This CDR3 is CASSPRLDLLASNYGYTF. The CDR3 DNA reads TGCGCCAGCAGCCCCCGCCTTGACCTTTTAGCGTCTAACTATGGCTACACCTTC.

The chain has TRBV10-2 and TRBJ2-3, with D perhaps TRBD2 (5 bases). The CDR3 spans 17 residues. Trimming took off 4 bases at V and 3 bases at J, with 20 bases between the two ends. Per germline, CDR1 WSHSY and CDR2 SAAADI. In nucleotides, the CDR3 is TGCGCCAGCAGTGTTGGCGCGGGCCACGTTACAACAGATACGCAGTATTTT. Translation gives CASSVGAGHVTTDTQYF.

V usage is TRBV6-6 and J usage is TRBJ1-3; D perhaps matches TRBD1 (6 bases). Germline assignment: CDR1 MNHNY and CDR2 SVGAGI (reference sequence). Trimming stripped 7 bases from V and 3 bases from J, with 16 bases between. This CDR3 has 15 residues. The CDR3 protein is CASNGNRARGNTIYF. DNA of the CDR3: TGTGCCAGCAATGGGAACAGGGCCCGTGGAAACACCATATATTTT.

This clone was counted a few times. The chain combines TRBV7-9 with TRBJ1-5; D remains unclear. Germline lookup yields CDR1 SEHNR and CDR2 FQNEAQ (reference sequence). The CDR3 length is 15 residues. The V end lost 5 bases, the J end lost 0 bases, and 11 bases lay between the germline ends. CDR3 bases: TGTGCCAGCAGCCCACTGGGGAGTAGCAATCAGCCCCAGCATTTT. Its protein product is CASSPLGSSNQPQHF.

The rearrangement links TRBV7-2 to TRBJ1-5, with no clear D. Trimming left V 1 base short and J 2 bases short, with 12 bases between. Germline V CDR1 and CDR2: SGHTA, FQGNSA. This CDR3 is 16 amino acids long. CDR3 sequence: CASSLDGGRGNQPQHF. CDR3 in DNA: TGTGCCAGCAGCTTAGATGGAGGTAGGGGCAATCAGCCCCAGCATTTT.

V is TRBV7-9 and J is TRBJ2-1; 7 bases align to TRBD2. This CDR3 is built from 16 residues. Germline CDR1 is SEHNR and CDR2 is FQNEAQ (reference sequence). J was trimmed by 2 bases and V by 0 bases; bases with no gene match: 4. The CDR3 DNA sequence: TGTGCCAGCAGCTTAGCGCTGGGAGGGACCTACAATGAGCAGTTCTTC. The encoded protein is CASSLALGGTYNEQFF.

V usage is TRBV2 and J usage is TRBJ1-2; TRBD1 agrees at 10 bases. The germline gives CDR1 SNHLY, CDR2 FYNNEI. The CDR3 is 15 residues long. V trimming: 6 bases; J trimming: 3 bases; junction bases outside the gene matches: 7. The CDR3 sequence: CASRRPGQGYYGYTF. CDR3 coding DNA: TGTGCCAGCAGGCGTCCGGGACAGGGGTACTATGGCTACACCTTC.

The chain couples TRBV5-4 to TRBJ2-1; 10 bases align to TRBD1. With 1 base clipped from V and 4 bases from J, the junction kept 5 bases outside the gene matches. The CDR3 is made up of 16 amino acids. Germline V gives CDR1 SGHNT, CDR2 YYREEE (reference sequence). CDR3 bases: TGTGCCAGCAGCTTGCGACAGGGGGCGCATTACAATGAGCAGTTCTTC. Translated: CASSLRQGAHYNEQFF.

CDR3 sequence reads: CASSPDRGIHEQYF. The CDR3 DNA reads as TGTGCCAGCTCACCTGACAGGGGGATCCACGAGCAGTACTTC. V usage is TRBV18 and J usage is TRBJ2-7; 9 bases line up with TRBD1. The CDR3 contains 14 residues. The germline V gene has CDR1 KGHSH and CDR2 LQKENI. With V trimmed by 3 bases and J by 5 bases, 5 bases remained unmatched. The full variable domain, in which reference TRBV18 and TRBJ2-7 provide the parts outside the CDR3, is NAGVMQNPRHLVRRRGQEARLRCSPMKGHSHVYWYRQLPEEGLKFMVYLQKENIIDESGMPKERFSAEFPKEGPSILRIQQVVRGDSAAYFCASSPDRGIHEQYFGPGTRLTVT.

In this sample, this clone turned up once. The rearrangement joins TRBV19 to TRBJ1-4; D is unresolved. CDR1 and CDR2 from the germline V gene are LNHDA and SQIVND (reference sequence). V was shortened by 7 bases and J by 5 bases, with 11 bases between the two germline ends. The CDR3 consists of 13 residues. The DNA of the CDR3 is TGTGCCAGTACAGGCAGCCTGAATGAAAAACTGTTTTTT. It specifies CASTGSLNEKLFF.

The chain combines TRBV6-6 with TRBJ1-6, with a tentative D call TRBD1 (5 bases). Germline V gene data show CDR1 as MNHNY and CDR2 as SVGAGI (reference sequence). The CDR3 runs 15 residues. V shed 0 bases and J shed 7 bases, with 10 bases lying between them. The CDR3 DNA follows: TGTGCCAGCAGTTACTCCCAGGGAGGGAATTCACCCCTCCACTTT. It codes for CASSYSQGGNSPLHF.

This chain uses TRBV7-9 with TRBJ2-3, with 9 bases aligning to TRBD2. In germline, CDR1 is SEHNR, CDR2 FQNEAQ (reference sequence). The CDR3 consists of 16 residues. V gave up 5 bases and J gave up 3 bases; unmatched junction bases: 9. The CDR3 nucleotides are TGTGCCAGCAGCCTGGGGCTAGCGGGGAGGACAGATACGCAGTATTTT. Its protein is CASSLGLAGRTDTQYF.

The V call is TRBV5-5, the J call TRBJ2-7, with TRBD2 matching 11 bases. Looked up from germline, CDR1 is SGHKS and CDR2 is YYEKEE (reference sequence). The CDR3 contains 17 residues. The V gene end was trimmed by 4 bases and the J gene end by 3 bases; junction bases not matched to a gene: 12. CDR3 bases: TGTGCCAGCAGCCAGGGAGGGGCTAGCGGGGGGCTCTACGAGCAGTACTTC. Translation: CASSQGGASGGLYEQYF.

The J gene is TRBJ2-2, the V gene TRBV9, with D maybe TRBD1 (5 bases). This CDR3 comprises 16 residues. V dropped 1 base and J dropped 0 bases, with 10 bases sitting between them. Germline V gene lookup returns CDR1 SGDLS and CDR2 YYNGEE. The CDR3 reads CASSVTGHPNTGELFF. The CDR3 nucleotides are TGTGCCAGCAGCGTAACCGGACACCCGAACACCGGGGAGCTGTTTTTT.

V usage is TRBV11-2 and J usage is TRBJ2-7; D perhaps matches TRBD1 (5 bases). The germline V gene has CDR1 SGHAT and CDR2 FQNNGV. The CDR3 is 14 residues long. V was trimmed by 4 bases and J by 3 bases, leaving 13 bases between them. The DNA of the CDR3 is TGTGCCAGCAGCTCCAGGGTCCGGCTCTACGAGCAGTACTTC. Translation: CASSSRVRLYEQYF.

J is TRBJ1-1 and V is TRBV14; tentatively, D is TRBD1 (5 bases). Germline V gives CDR1 SGHDN, CDR2 FVKESK. This CDR3 is 12 amino acids long. Trimming removed 6 bases at V and 1 base at J, with 6 bases between. The DNA of the CDR3 is TGTGCCAGCAGTCAGGGGAACACTGAAGCTTTCTTT. Its protein is CASSQGNTEAFF.

The J gene is TRBJ1-6, the V gene TRBV6-1; D gene ambiguous. In germline, CDR1 is MNHNS, CDR2 SASEGT. The CDR3 totals 15 residues. The V end was cut by 0 bases, the J end by 7 bases, with 10 bases between. The CDR3 nucleotides are TGTGCCAGCAGTGAAGCCGTCGGAGGAAATTCACCCCTCCACTTT. Its protein product is CASSEAVGGNSPLHF.

V gene TRBV4-3 combines with J gene TRBJ1-5, with no clear D. Per the germline V gene, CDR1 is LGHNA and CDR2 is YSLEER. This CDR3 comprises 14 residues. Trimming took 4 bases from V and 7 from J, leaving 14 bases between them. Here the CDR3 reads CASSLNPLEQPQHF. The CDR3 DNA reads as TGCGCCAGCAGCCTTAACCCACTTGAGCAGCCCCAGCATTTT.

The V gene is TRBV27, the J gene TRBJ2-2, with TRBD1 identical over 11 bases. V shed 1 base, J shed 0 bases, and the junction held 7 bases outside the gene matches. CDR1 MNHEY and CDR2 SMNVEV come from the germline V gene (reference sequence). The CDR3 consists of 19 residues. CDR3: CASSLLIRDRGTNTGELFF. CDR3 coding DNA: TGTGCCAGCAGTTTATTAATCCGGGACAGGGGGACGAACACCGGGGAGCTGTTTTTT.

This chain joins TRBV2 and TRBJ1-1, with 8 bases matching TRBD1. V gave up 6 bases and J gave up 2 bases; unmatched junction bases: 2. The CDR3 length is 13 residues. CDR1 and CDR2 (germline): SNHLY, FYNNEI. The CDR3 loop reads CASRTGENTEAFF. The CDR3 DNA reads TGTGCCAGCAGGACAGGGGAAAACACTGAAGCTTTCTTT.

The gene calls are TRBV11-3 and TRBJ2-7; 7 bases agree with TRBD2. There are 13 residues in the CDR3. The trim removed 3 bases at V and 6 bases at J, leaving 5 bases unmatched. Germline V lookup: CDR1 SGHNT, CDR2 YENEEA. CDR3 loop: CASSFMGEGEQYF. DNA for the CDR3: TGTGCCAGCAGCTTTATGGGGGAGGGCGAGCAGTACTTC.

The CDR3 sequence: CASSGQLARGSYEQYF. The CDR3 DNA reads TGTGCCAGCAGTGGACAGTTGGCAAGGGGGTCCTACGAGCAGTACTTC. The gene calls are TRBV2 and TRBJ2-7, with D perhaps TRBD1 (6 bases). The V gene lost 4 bases and the J gene lost 1 base, with 17 bases spanning the gap. CDR1 and CDR2 (germline): SNHLY, FYNNEI. The length of the CDR3 is 16 residues.

V gene TRBV2 combines with J gene TRBJ2-7, with 8 bases identical to TRBD1. The CDR3 is 14 residues long. CDR1 and CDR2 (germline): SNHLY, FYNNEI. Losses at the gene ends were 3 bases for V and 2 bases for J; bases not matched to a gene: 3. CDR3 sequence reads: CASSDGDRTYEQYF. The CDR3 coding sequence is TGTGCCAGCAGTGATGGGGACAGGACCTACGAGCAGTACTTC.

The chain recombines TRBV15 with TRBJ2-3; no clear D. V dropped 4 bases and J dropped 0 bases, with 11 bases sitting between them. Germline CDR1 is LNHNV and CDR2 is YYDKDF (reference sequence). This CDR3 has 15 amino acids. The CDR3 DNA sequence: TGTGCCACCAGCAACCAGGTCCCTAGCACAGATACGCAGTATTTT. Translated: CATSNQVPSTDTQYF.

This sequence joins TRBV19 and TRBJ2-7; 7 bases agree with TRBD1. CDR3 length: 15 amino acids. The V and J ends lost 3 bases and 6 bases, in that order; junction bases with no gene match: 11. The germline gives CDR1 LNHDA, CDR2 SQIVND (reference sequence). The CDR3, as DNA: TGTGCCAGTAGTATGGGGTTCCAAAGGGGGCTCGAGCAGTACTTC. This encodes CASSMGFQRGLEQYF. Supplemented by reference TRBV19 and TRBJ2-7, the full variable domain reads DGGITQSPKYLFRKEGQNVTLSCEQNLNHDAMYWYRQDPGQGLRLIYYSQIVNDFQKGDIAEGYSVSREKKESFPLTVTSAQKNPTAFYLCASSMGFQRGLEQYFGPGTRLTVT.

The chain links TRBV4-2 to TRBJ1-4, with D possibly matching TRBD1 (6 bases). CDR1 is LGHNA and CDR2 is YNFKEQ in the germline V gene. This CDR3 comprises 15 residues. The V end was cut by 4 bases, the J end by 5 bases, with 14 bases between. CDR3 region: CASSPTGGWNEKLFF. In DNA, the CDR3 is TGTGCCAGCAGCCCAACGGGGGGCTGGAATGAAAAACTGTTTTTT.

The V call is TRBV19, the J call TRBJ1-4, with a weak D call TRBD1 (5 bases). V was shortened by 7 bases and J by 8 bases, with 20 bases between the two germline ends. There are 15 residues in the CDR3. The germline V gene has CDR1 LNHDA and CDR2 SQIVND (reference sequence). CDR3: CASTAEAGNREKLFF. The CDR3 DNA sequence: TGTGCCAGTACCGCTGAGGCAGGGAACCGAGAAAAACTGTTTTTT.

The V and J genes are TRBV5-1 and TRBJ1-3, with TRBD1 matching 7 bases. Germline V gene lookup returns CDR1 SGHRS and CDR2 YFSETQ. Unmatched junction bases numbered 11, after V lost 0 bases and J lost 2 bases. The CDR3 is made up of 18 amino acids. CDR3: CASSLATIGGVAGNTIYF. In DNA, the CDR3 is TGCGCCAGCAGCTTGGCCACTATAGGGGGCGTCGCTGGAAACACCATATATTTT.